The clone carrying this TCR beta chain is a singleton in its sample. This record comes from a study of blood T cell repertoires in COVID-19. Study-level information: Donors in the United States, Italy and Spain gave samples during acute or convalescent COVID-19. PBMCs, B-cell-depleted T cells, or T cells provided the cDNA or gDNA that made up the material.

The CDR3 extends over 18 amino acids. V trimming: 6 bases; J trimming: 0 bases; junction bases outside the gene matches: 11. Profiled with immunoSEQ multiplex PCR; TCRdb holds only in-frame clones, not every one. The sample carries roughly 30,000 clones, 87% recorded once. The sequence derives from a human donor in a cohort sampled during active COVID-19. The rearrangement joins TRBV23-1 to TRBJ1-6; 7 nucleotides align to TRBD1. TRBV23-1 has ORF status, its function being uncertain. The source material was peripheral blood. The CDR3 sequence: CASRPRDRGSSYNSPLHF. The CDR3 coding sequence is TGCGCCAGCAGACCCCGGGACAGAGGCAGCTCCTATAATTCACCCCTCCACTTT.